A selection of T cell receptor beta chains follows, all from one sample in a study of human T cells and chemical hapten exposure. MiXCR was run by TCRdb on the 5' RACE reads, yielding one entry per CDR3 protein. The sample contains 110,000 or so distinct CDR3 sequences, approximately 20% of which appear only once. Receptors originate from a human donor in good health. The CDR3 runs from the conserved cysteine through the conserved F or W. D genes are given only for firm matches. Where a row states a size, it is once, few, many or the class of an expanded clone; other rows omit it.

cdr3_aa: CASSQVGTGNQETQYF
cdr3_nt: TGTGCCAGCAGCCAAGTGGGGACAGGTAACCAAGAGACCCAGTACTTC
clone_size: few
d_call: TRBD1
v_call: TRBV3-1
j_call: TRBJ2-5

cdr3_aa: CASSLGRTSTDTQYF
cdr3_nt: TGTGCCAGCAGCTTAGGGAGAACTAGCACAGATACGCAGTATTTT
clone_size: few
d_call: .
v_call: TRBV11-3
j_call: TRBJ2-3

cdr3_aa: CASSQGRTSGSLSGGETQYF
cdr3_nt: TGTGCCAGCAGCCAAGGGAGGACTAGCGGGAGCCTGTCGGGGGGTGAGACCCAGTACTTC
clone_size: .
d_call: TRBD2
v_call: TRBV14
j_call: TRBJ2-5

cdr3_aa: CSAREDERDGNIQYF
cdr3_nt: TGCAGTGCTAGAGAAGACGAGCGGGACGGCAACATTCAGTACTTC
clone_size: few
d_call: TRBD2
v_call: TRBV20-1
j_call: TRBJ2-4

cdr3_aa: CASSPGHDAAEKLFF
cdr3_nt: TGTGCCAGCAGCCCCGGACATGATGCAGCGGAAAAACTGTTTTTT
clone_size: .
d_call: .
v_call: TRBV11-1
j_call: TRBJ1-4

cdr3_aa: CASSLTTGNQETQYF
cdr3_nt: TGCGCCAGCAGCCTCACTACCGGGAACCAAGAGACCCAGTACTTC
clone_size: few
d_call: .
v_call: TRBV5-1
j_call: TRBJ2-5

cdr3_aa: CASSFLRFGDRLIDTQYF
cdr3_nt: TGTGCCAGCAGTTTTCTCCGCTTTGGGGACAGGCTAATTGATACGCAGTATTTT
clone_size: .
d_call: TRBD1
v_call: TRBV28
j_call: TRBJ2-3

cdr3_aa: CASSYGQSNQPQHF
cdr3_nt: TGTGCCAGCAGTTACGGGCAAAGCAATCAGCCCCAGCATTTT
clone_size: few
d_call: .
v_call: TRBV6-5
j_call: TRBJ1-5

cdr3_aa: CASSLLTGASEAFF
cdr3_nt: TGTGCCAGCAGCCTTTTGACAGGGGCTTCTGAAGCTTTCTTT
clone_size: .
d_call: TRBD1
v_call: TRBV3-1
j_call: TRBJ1-1

cdr3_aa: CSVDRASYNEQFF
cdr3_nt: TGCAGCGTTGACAGGGCCTCCTACAATGAGCAGTTCTTC
clone_size: few
d_call: .
v_call: TRBV29-1
j_call: TRBJ2-1

cdr3_aa: CASSPPGQGLQETQYF
cdr3_nt: TGTGCCAGCTCACCCCCGGGACAGGGGTTGCAAGAGACCCAGTACTTC
clone_size: .
d_call: TRBD1
v_call: TRBV18
j_call: TRBJ2-5

cdr3_aa: CASSPGNEQFF
cdr3_nt: TGTGCCAGCAGCCCGGGGAATGAGCAGTTCTTC
clone_size: few
d_call: .
v_call: TRBV28
j_call: TRBJ2-1

cdr3_aa: CASSFGTGVGGTEAFF
cdr3_nt: TGTGCCAGCAGCTTTGGAACAGGGGTGGGAGGTACTGAAGCTTTCTTT
clone_size: .
d_call: TRBD1
v_call: TRBV5-6
j_call: TRBJ1-1

cdr3_aa: CSVETGAAEQFF
cdr3_nt: TGCAGCGTTGAAACAGGGGCAGCTGAGCAGTTCTTC
clone_size: .
d_call: TRBD1
v_call: TRBV29-1
j_call: TRBJ2-1

cdr3_aa: CASKKDRGSHEQYF
cdr3_nt: TGTGCCAGCAAGAAAGACAGGGGATCCCACGAGCAGTACTTC
clone_size: few
d_call: TRBD1
v_call: TRBV3-1
j_call: TRBJ2-7

cdr3_aa: CSARGRVNYGYTF
cdr3_nt: TGCAGTGCTAGGGGCAGGGTTAACTATGGCTACACCTTC
clone_size: few
d_call: .
v_call: TRBV20-1
j_call: TRBJ1-2

cdr3_aa: CASSIREGNVLTF
cdr3_nt: TGTGCCAGCAGCATAAGGGAGGGCAACGTCCTGACTTTC
clone_size: .
d_call: TRBD2
v_call: TRBV7-9
j_call: TRBJ2-6

cdr3_aa: CASSFGGAGVNEQFF
cdr3_nt: TGTGCCAGCAGTTTTGGAGGGGCAGGGGTCAATGAGCAGTTCTTC
clone_size: .
d_call: .
v_call: TRBV28
j_call: TRBJ2-1

cdr3_aa: CASSEWLAKNIQYF
cdr3_nt: TGTGCCAGCAGTGAATGGCTAGCCAAAAACATTCAGTACTTC
clone_size: .
d_call: .
v_call: TRBV6-1
j_call: TRBJ2-4

cdr3_aa: CASSLQGSQPQHF
cdr3_nt: TGCGCCAGCAGCTTACAGGGCTCTCAGCCCCAGCATTTT
clone_size: .
d_call: .
v_call: TRBV5-1
j_call: TRBJ1-5

cdr3_aa: CASKEQEWGEQFF
cdr3_nt: TGTGCCTCAAAGGAACAGGAGTGGGGTGAGCAGTTCTTC
clone_size: many
d_call: .
v_call: TRBV12-3/TRBV12-4
j_call: TRBJ2-1

cdr3_aa: CASSASGTGVSYEQYF
cdr3_nt: TGTGCCAGCAGCGCCTCCGGGACAGGGGTCTCCTACGAGCAGTACTTC
clone_size: .
d_call: TRBD1
v_call: TRBV9
j_call: TRBJ2-7

cdr3_aa: CASSLVRGGSEPQHF
cdr3_nt: TGTGCCAGCAGCTTAGTGCGAGGGGGGAGCGAGCCCCAGCATTTT
clone_size: .
d_call: .
v_call: TRBV7-2
j_call: TRBJ1-5

cdr3_aa: CASVTPSGRDYEQFF
cdr3_nt: TGTGCCAGCGTGACCCCAAGCGGGAGAGATTATGAGCAGTTCTTC
clone_size: .
d_call: TRBD2
v_call: TRBV28
j_call: TRBJ2-1

cdr3_aa: CASSYSGRSSYEQYF
cdr3_nt: TGTGCCAGCAGTTACTCGGGCAGGAGCTCCTACGAGCAGTACTTC
clone_size: few
d_call: .
v_call: TRBV6-5
j_call: TRBJ2-7

cdr3_aa: CASSRAGVRYNEQFF
cdr3_nt: TGTGCCAGCTCACGGGCAGGGGTACGCTACAATGAGCAGTTCTTC
clone_size: few
d_call: .
v_call: TRBV18
j_call: TRBJ2-1

cdr3_aa: CSATDAGDTQYF
cdr3_nt: TGCAGTGCGACGGACGCCGGAGATACGCAGTATTTT
clone_size: few
d_call: .
v_call: TRBV20-1
j_call: TRBJ2-3

cdr3_aa: CASSQTNLNIQYF
cdr3_nt: TGTGCCAGCAGCCAAACAAACTTGAACATTCAGTACTTC
clone_size: .
d_call: .
v_call: TRBV3-1
j_call: TRBJ2-4

cdr3_aa: CASSGSGSRNTQYF
cdr3_nt: TGTGCCAGCAGCGGTAGCGGGAGTCGAAATACGCAGTATTTT
clone_size: .
d_call: TRBD2
v_call: TRBV9
j_call: TRBJ2-3

cdr3_aa: CASSGQNEKLFF
cdr3_nt: TGTGCCAGCAGCGGACAGAATGAAAAACTGTTTTTT
clone_size: few
d_call: .
v_call: TRBV7-9
j_call: TRBJ1-4

cdr3_aa: CASLTGRASTDTQYF
cdr3_nt: TGTGCCAGCTTGACAGGGAGAGCCAGCACAGATACGCAGTATTTT
clone_size: few
d_call: TRBD1
v_call: TRBV18
j_call: TRBJ2-3

cdr3_aa: CASRLTLYNSPLHF
cdr3_nt: TGTGCCAGCCGCCTCACTCTTTATAATTCACCCCTCCACTTT
clone_size: few
d_call: .
v_call: TRBV27
j_call: TRBJ1-6

cdr3_aa: CASSTDRITYGYTF
cdr3_nt: TGTGCCAGCAGTACGGACAGGATCACCTATGGCTACACCTTC
clone_size: few
d_call: TRBD1
v_call: TRBV28
j_call: TRBJ1-2

cdr3_aa: CASSKRRGSEQYF
cdr3_nt: TGTGCCAGCAGCAAACGACGGGGGTCGGAGCAGTACTTC
clone_size: few
d_call: .
v_call: TRBV7-6
j_call: TRBJ2-7

cdr3_aa: CATSGRTLGGNTEAFF
cdr3_nt: TGTGCCACCAGTGGCCGGACCCTCGGAGGGAACACTGAAGCTTTCTTT
clone_size: .
d_call: .
v_call: TRBV24-1
j_call: TRBJ1-1

cdr3_aa: CASSTLAGGPTDTQYF
cdr3_nt: TGTGCCAGCAGCACTTTAGCGGGAGGCCCCACAGATACGCAGTATTTT
clone_size: few
d_call: TRBD2
v_call: TRBV5-5
j_call: TRBJ2-3

cdr3_aa: CSARGEAGGTDTQYF
cdr3_nt: TGCAGTGCTAGAGGGGAGGCAGGAGGCACAGATACGCAGTATTTT
clone_size: .
d_call: .
v_call: TRBV20-1
j_call: TRBJ2-3

cdr3_aa: CASSPSPQGAAGYTF
cdr3_nt: TGTGCCAGCAGCCCTTCACCGCAGGGGGCGGCTGGCTACACCTTC
clone_size: few
d_call: TRBD1
v_call: TRBV7-3
j_call: TRBJ1-2